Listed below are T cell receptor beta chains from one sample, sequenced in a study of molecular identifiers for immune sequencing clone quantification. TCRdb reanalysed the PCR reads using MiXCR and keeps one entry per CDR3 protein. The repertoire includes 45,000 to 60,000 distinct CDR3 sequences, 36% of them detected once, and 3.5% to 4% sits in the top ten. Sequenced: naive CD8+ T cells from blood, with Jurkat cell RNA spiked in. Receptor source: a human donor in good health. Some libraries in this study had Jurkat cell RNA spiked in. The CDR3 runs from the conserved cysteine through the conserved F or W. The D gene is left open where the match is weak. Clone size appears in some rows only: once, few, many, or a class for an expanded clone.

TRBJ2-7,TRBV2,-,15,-,TGTGCCAGCAGTGATGTCACCTCGGGAACCTACGAGCAGTACTTC,CASSDVTSGTYEQYF
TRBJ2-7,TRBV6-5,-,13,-,TGTGCCAGCAGTTACCATCTAGCCTACGAGCAGTACTTC,CASSYHLAYEQYF
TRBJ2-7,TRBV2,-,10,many,TGTGCCAGCAGGGGGTACGAGCAGTACTTC,CASRGYEQYF
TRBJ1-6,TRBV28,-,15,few,TGTGCCAGCAGTCCCCCGGGACAACAGAATTCACCCCTCCACTTT,CASSPPGQQNSPLHF
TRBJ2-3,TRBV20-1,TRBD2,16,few,TGCAGTGCTTTTCACCCAACAGCGGGAGCGACAGATACGCAGTATTTT,CSAFHPTAGATDTQYF
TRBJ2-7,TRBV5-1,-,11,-,TGCGCCAGCAGCTTCTCCGGGTGGCAGTACTTC,CASSFSGWQYF
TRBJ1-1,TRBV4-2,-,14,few,TGTGCCAGCAGCCAAGGGGGATTGAACACTGAAGCTTTCTTT,CASSQGGLNTEAFF
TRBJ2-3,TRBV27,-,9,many,TGTGCCAGCAGGGATACGCAGTATTTT,CASRDTQYF
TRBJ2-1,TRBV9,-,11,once,TGTGCCAGCAGCAAGCTTGGTGAGCAGTTCTTC,CASSKLGEQFF
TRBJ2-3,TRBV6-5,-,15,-,TGTGCCAGCACCGGACTACCCCCTAGCACAGATACGCGGTATTTT,CASTGLPPSTDTRYF
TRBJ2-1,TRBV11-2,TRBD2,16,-,TGTGCCAGCAGCTTAGCGGGGACTAGCGATTACAATGAGCAGTTCTTC,CASSLAGTSDYNEQFF
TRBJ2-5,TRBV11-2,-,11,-,TGTGCCAGCAGCTTAAGGGAGACCCAGTACTTC,CASSLRETQYF
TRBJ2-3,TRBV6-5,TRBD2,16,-,TGTGCCAGCAGTTACTCGGGACTAGCGGGCACAGATACGCAGTATTTT,CASSYSGLAGTDTQYF
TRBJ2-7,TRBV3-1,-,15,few,TGTGCCAGCAGCCATACCGGGCCCGGCCCCTACGAGCAGTACTTC,CASSHTGPGPYEQYF
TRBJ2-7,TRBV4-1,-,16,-,TGCGCCAGCAGCCAAGATGTAGGGGGGGCAACCTACGGGCAGTACTTC,CASSQDVGGATYGQYF
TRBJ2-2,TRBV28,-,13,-,TGTGCCAGCTGTTTCGGAGGGGCGGGGGAGCTGTTTTTT,CASCFGGAGELFF
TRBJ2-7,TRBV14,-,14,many,TGTGCCAGCAGCCAATGGGAGGGGGCTTACGAGCAGTACTTC,CASSQWEGAYEQYF